The present entry profiles one TCR beta chain with its context. This CDR3 is built from 15 residues. The V and J ends lost 0 bases and 3 bases respectively, with 9 bases between them. Germline V CDR1 and CDR2: LGHNA, YNFKEQ. The data derive from a study of glioma-infiltrating T cells after dendritic cell vaccination. The protocol was immunoSEQ multiplex PCR, while the TCRdb copy is restricted to in-frame clones and leaves out a portion. The sample holds around 100,000 clones, about four fifths seen once. The genes are TRBV4-2 and TRBJ2-1; TRBD2 might be the D (6 bases). Material: blood, obtained before dendritic cell vaccination. The clonotype was recovered from a human donor with glioblastoma. This CDR3 reads CASSQDSGLYNEQFF. The CDR3 bases are TGTGCCAGCAGCCAAGATTCGGGACTCTACAATGAGCAGTTCTTC.